The present entry profiles one T cell receptor beta chain with its context. Its antigen is undetermined. This entry is derived from a study of CD8 T cells in ankylosing spondylitis. Study-wide findings and caveats: It appeared that ankylosing spondylitis blood was characterized by a TCR beta motif of under ten highly homologous variants. Matched ankylosing spondylitis synovial fluid reportedly contained a significantly enriched population of disease-linked clones.

Libraries of TCR beta came from quantitative 5'-RACE with molecular barcodes. TCRdb re-analysed the 5' RACE reads in MiXCR, keeping a single row per CDR3 protein. Found here are fewer than 450,000 distinct CDR3 sequences, 17% of them singletons; the top ten hold over 0.9%. This CDR3 contains 14 residues. Germline lookup yields CDR1 SGHKS and CDR2 YYEKEE (reference sequence). The V and J ends lost 3 bases and 0 bases respectively, with 9 bases between them. The sequenced sample consisted of blood, either unsorted or a sorted T cell fraction (not recorded which). The genes are TRBV5-5 and TRBJ1-1; D perhaps matches TRBD1 (5 bases). The source of this sequence is a male donor with ankylosing spondylitis. Here the CDR3 DNA reads TGTGCCAGCAGCTCCGCGACAGTGAACACTGAAGCTTTCTTT. Translating it yields CASSSATVNTEAFF.